A single sample is the source of the 26 T cell receptor beta chains below, sequenced in a study of blood T cell repertoires in COVID-19. Data came from immunoSEQ multiplex PCR; TCRdb stores just in-frame clones and leaves some out. Altogether fewer than 200,000 clones are present, about 88% being singletons, with the ten largest covering just under 25%. Sequencing was carried out using PBMCs or T cells enriched from blood (not recorded which). The receptors stem from a woman between 35 and 50 years old in a cohort exposed to, infected with or recovered from COVID-19 (not recorded which).

The chain joins TRBV27 to TRBJ1-1; no reliable D call. The V gene lost 2 bases and the J gene lost 0 bases, with 10 bases spanning the gap. The germline CDR1 and CDR2 sequences are MNHEY and SMNVEV (reference sequence). The CDR3 covers 15 residues. CDR3 sequence reads: CASSLDMRLNTEAFF. The DNA for the CDR3 is TGTGCCAGCAGTTTAGATATGAGATTGAACACTGAAGCTTTCTTT.

This chain links TRBV18 with TRBJ1-5, with 11 bases matching TRBD1. Germline V gene data show CDR1 as KGHSH and CDR2 as LQKENI. J was trimmed by 9 bases and V by 0 bases; bases with no gene match: 1. CDR3 length: 14 residues. The CDR3 is CASSPPGQGGPQHF. In nucleotides, the CDR3 is TGTGCCAGCTCACCACCGGGACAGGGGGGGCCCCAGCATTTT.

The V gene is TRBV12-5, the J gene TRBJ1-1; D is unclear. Trimming left V 5 bases short and J 1 base short, with 14 bases between. Germline loops: CDR1 LGHNT, CDR2 FRNRAP. This CDR3 spans 15 amino acids. CDR3 residues: CASGPRPTGNTEAFF. CDR3 DNA sequence: TGTGCTAGTGGTCCAAGGCCGACGGGGAACACTGAAGCTTTCTTT.

The J gene is TRBJ1-2, the V gene TRBV28, with 7 bases lining up with TRBD1. Germline trimming cut 7 bases from V and 8 bases from J; bases unmatched to any gene: 10. CDR3 length: 13 amino acids. Germline V gives CDR1 MDHEN, CDR2 SYDVKM. The DNA of the CDR3 is TGTGCCAGCACCGGACAGGCCAAGACCGGCTACACCTTC. This sequence encodes CASTGQAKTGYTF.

V gene TRBV11-3 combines with J gene TRBJ1-5; D unclear. This CDR3 region has 13 residues. Germline values: CDR1 SGHNT, CDR2 YENEEA. V lost 0 bases and J 10 bases, leaving 10 bases between the germline ends. The CDR3 region is CASSLDRLGPQHF. The CDR3 DNA follows: TGTGCCAGCAGCTTAGATCGCTTGGGCCCCCAGCATTTT.

The chain joins TRBV4-1 to TRBJ1-6, with 8 bases that match TRBD1. Germline loops: CDR1 MGHRA, CDR2 YSYEKL. The CDR3 has 15 amino acids. The trim removed 2 bases at V and 9 bases at J, leaving 6 bases unmatched. The CDR3 DNA follows: TGCGCCAGCAGCCAACTTGGGCAGGGGGCTTCACCCCTCCACTTT. The encoded protein is CASSQLGQGASPLHF.

The rearrangement joins TRBV5-1 to TRBJ1-1; 7 positions agree with TRBD1. The germline CDR1 and CDR2 sequences are SGHRS and YFSETQ. The J segment lost 1 base and the V segment lost 0 bases, leaving 6 bases of the junction unmatched. The CDR3 is 16 residues long. The CDR3 here is CASSLVMAGGNTEAFF. DNA for the CDR3: TGCGCCAGCAGCTTGGTGATGGCAGGGGGGAACACTGAAGCTTTCTTT.

The J gene is TRBJ2-7, the V gene TRBV27; 7 bases are a match to TRBD1. The germline gives CDR1 MNHEY, CDR2 SMNVEV (reference sequence). The J segment lost 3 bases and the V segment lost 3 bases, leaving 2 bases of the junction unmatched. This CDR3 is 13 amino acids long. CDR3 region: CASSLAGGYEQYF. CDR3 DNA sequence: TGTGCCAGCAGTTTGGCAGGGGGCTACGAGCAGTACTTC.

The chain uses TRBV7-9 and TRBJ2-7; D gene unclear. Germline V lookup: CDR1 SEHNR, CDR2 FQNEAQ (reference sequence). Trimming stripped 8 bases from V and 2 bases from J, with 7 bases between. This CDR3 is built from 11 residues. Here the CDR3 DNA reads TGTGCCAGCCGCGGAGCCTACGAGCAGTACTTC. Translating gives CASRGAYEQYF.

This sequence joins TRBV25-1 and TRBJ1-3; D remains ambiguous. CDR3 length: 16 residues. Trimming took 4 bases from V and 4 from J, leaving 17 bases between them. The germline CDR1 and CDR2 sequences are MGHDK and SYGVNS. CDR3 sequence reads: CASSATSHQRGNTIYF. As DNA, the CDR3 is TGTGCCAGCAGTGCAACCTCCCACCAGAGGGGAAACACCATATATTTT. Combining the CDR3 with reference TRBV25-1 and TRBJ1-3 gives the whole variable domain EADIYQTPRYLVIGTGKKITLECSQTMGHDKMYWYQQDPGMELHLIHYSYGVNSTEKGDLSSESTVSRIRTEHFPLTLESARPSHTSQYLCASSATSHQRGNTIYFGEGSWLTVV.

The V gene is TRBV3-1 (or the pseudogene TRBV3-2), the J gene TRBJ1-2; D may be TRBD1 (5 bases). Germline-derived CDR1 and CDR2 are LGHDT and YNNKEL (reference sequence). Trimming stripped 5 bases from V and 5 bases from J, with 15 bases between. The CDR3 is 14 amino acids. The CDR3 spells CASSNSGTGYGYTF. The CDR3 bases are TGTGCCAGCAGCAACAGCGGGACGGGATATGGCTACACCTTC.

This chain connects TRBV6-4 to TRBJ2-3; 10 positions match TRBD2. CDR1 is MRHNA, CDR2 SNTAGT, per germline. V trimming: 5 bases; J trimming: 2 bases; junction bases outside the gene matches: 1. The CDR3 spans 14 residues. CDR3 amino acids: CASSLAGDTDTQYF. The CDR3 bases are TGTGCCAGCAGTCTAGCGGGAGACACAGATACGCAGTATTTT.

The V and J genes are TRBV28 and TRBJ1-4; TRBD1 might be the D (5 bases). Germline CDR1 is MDHEN and CDR2 is SYDVKM. The CDR3 sequence is 15 residues long. Trimming pared 5 bases from V and 5 bases from J, leaving 15 bases between. In DNA form, the CDR3 reads TGTGCCAGCAGTCTAGGGACGGGGAGGAATGAAAAACTGTTTTTT. It encodes CASSLGTGRNEKLFF.

The rearrangement joins TRBV28 to TRBJ1-5, with D tentatively TRBD1 (6 bases). The V gene's germline CDR1 is MDHEN and CDR2 SYDVKM. V was shortened by 2 bases and J by 3 bases, with 17 bases between the two germline ends. The length of the CDR3 is 17 residues. The CDR3 region has the DNA TGTGCCAGCAGTTTAATCGTAAGGACAGTTAACAATCAGCCCCAGCATTTT. This translates into CASSLIVRTVNNQPQHF.

The rearrangement joins TRBV11-2 to TRBJ2-7, with 11 positions matching TRBD2. The germline gives CDR1 SGHAT, CDR2 FQNNGV. The V gene end was trimmed by 5 bases and the J gene end by 5 bases; junction bases not matched to a gene: 8. CDR3 length equals 15 residues. In DNA, the CDR3 is TGTGCCAGCAGCGACCGACTAGCGGGGAGGGACGAGCAGTACTTC. This translates into CASSDRLAGRDEQYF.

The chain employs TRBV7-9 and TRBJ1-3; a possible D gene is TRBD1 (6 bases). This CDR3 region has 17 residues. Germline values: CDR1 SEHNR, CDR2 FQNEAQ (reference sequence). V shed 4 bases and J shed 0 bases, with 16 bases lying between them. Written as DNA, the CDR3 is TGTGCCAGCAGCTCCGGGACATTCGTTAGCTCTGGAAACACCATATATTTT. Amino acid sequence: CASSSGTFVSSGNTIYF.

This chain links TRBV5-4 with TRBJ2-5; 14 nucleotides match TRBD2. Germline CDR1 and CDR2: SGHNT and YYREEE (reference sequence). The CDR3 runs to 17 residues. V was clipped by 0 bases and J by 4 bases; unmatched bases: 5. The CDR3 loop is CASSLGLAGGPAETQYF. CDR3 sequence (DNA): TGTGCCAGCAGCTTGGGACTAGCGGGGGGGCCGGCAGAGACCCAGTACTTC.

This rearrangement joins TRBV4-1 to TRBJ2-7; the match to TRBD2 covers 7 bases. With V trimmed by 0 bases and J by 4 bases, 3 bases remained unmatched. The CDR3 length is 14 residues. The germline V gene encodes CDR1 MGHRA and CDR2 YSYEKL. CDR3: CASSQEAGRYEQYF. The CDR3 DNA sequence: TGCGCCAGCAGCCAAGAAGCGGGGCGTTACGAGCAGTACTTC.

The chain couples TRBV28 to TRBJ2-4; D not certain. The CDR3 extends over 13 amino acids. Germline V CDR1 and CDR2: MDHEN, SYDVKM. V lost 5 bases to trimming and J lost 5 bases, with 10 bases between them. CDR3: CASSTRKQNIQYF. In DNA form, the CDR3 reads TGTGCCAGCAGTACGCGCAAGCAAAACATTCAGTACTTC.

The V gene is TRBV11-2, the J gene TRBJ1-4; 10 nucleotides match TRBD1. CDR3 length equals 15 residues. Germline V gene sequence: CDR1 SGHAT, CDR2 FQNNGV. Losses at the gene ends were 5 bases for V and 4 bases for J; bases not matched to a gene: 4. The DNA for the CDR3 is TGTGCCAGCAGCGCATGGGACAGGGGTAATGAAAAACTGTTTTTT. It codes for CASSAWDRGNEKLFF.

This chain uses TRBV11-2 with TRBJ2-1; 12 bases are a match to TRBD2. Germline V gives CDR1 SGHAT, CDR2 FQNNGV. V dropped 0 bases and J dropped 8; count of bases not matched to a gene: 17. This CDR3 is built from 20 residues. The CDR3 coding sequence is TGTGCCAGCAGCTTAGATAAAAGGACTAGCGGGGATGGTATTCGCTATGAGCAGTTCTTC. As protein: CASSLDKRTSGDGIRYEQFF.

The chain links TRBV29-1 to TRBJ1-1; D not resolved. The CDR3 sequence is 13 residues long. Germline V lookup: CDR1 SQVTM, CDR2 ANQGSEA. Trimming took 6 bases from V and 4 from J, leaving 15 bases between them. The CDR3 coding sequence is TGCAGCGTCACTTCTGGTGCGGGCACTGAAGCTTTCTTT. Translating gives CSVTSGAGTEAFF. The full variable domain, in which reference TRBV29-1 and TRBJ1-1 provide the parts outside the CDR3, is SAVISQKPSRDICQRGTSLTIQCQVDSQVTMMFWYRQQPGQSLTLIATANQGSEATYESGFVIDKFPISRPNLTFSTLTVSNMSPEDSSIYLCSVTSGAGTEAFFGQGTRLTVV.

The chain is built from TRBV3-1 (or the pseudogene TRBV3-2) and TRBJ1-1; possible D gene TRBD1, 6 bases. V was trimmed by 0 bases and J by 10 bases, leaving 12 bases between them. The CDR3 runs 13 residues. The germline gives CDR1 LGHDT, CDR2 YNNKEL (reference sequence). CDR3 DNA sequence: TGTGCCAGCAGCCAAGAGGGGGGGCATGGAGCTTTCTTT. Amino acids: CASSQEGGHGAFF.

The V and J genes are TRBV7-9 and TRBJ2-7; 9 positions match TRBD1. Germline-derived CDR1 and CDR2 are SEHNR and FQNEAQ (reference sequence). Trimming at V came to 2 bases and at J to 6 bases, leaving 8 bases not matched to a gene. This CDR3 region has 15 residues. CDR3 in amino acids: CASSLSTGGHPEQYF. The CDR3 coding sequence is TGTGCCAGCAGCTTATCGACAGGGGGACATCCCGAGCAGTACTTC. The complete variable domain, with remaining parts taken from reference TRBV7-9 and TRBJ2-7, reads DTGVSQNPRHKITKRGQNVTFRCDPISEHNRLYWYRQTLGQGPEFLTYFQNEAQLEKSRLLSDRFSAERPKGSFSTLEIQRTEQGDSAMYLCASSLSTGGHPEQYFGPGTRLTVT.

This clone was found a few times. V gene TRBV11-3 combines with J gene TRBJ2-3, with D perhaps TRBD2 (5 bases). The V and J ends lost 0 bases and 1 base respectively, with 23 bases between them. The CDR3 covers 20 residues. Germline CDR1 reads SGHNT; CDR2 reads YENEEA. The CDR3 loop is CASSLEDSVGVPFGTDTQYF. In DNA, the CDR3 is TGTGCCAGCAGCTTAGAGGACTCGGTGGGAGTCCCATTCGGCACAGATACGCAGTATTTT. Drawing the rest from reference TRBV11-3 and TRBJ2-3, the complete variable domain is EAGVVQSPRYKIIEKKQPVAFWCNPISGHNTLYWYLQNLGQGPELLIRYENEEAVDDSQLPKDRFSAERLKGVDSTLKIQPAELGDSAVYLCASSLEDSVGVPFGTDTQYFGPGTRLTVL.

This chain joins TRBV27 and TRBJ1-5; possibly TRBD1 for D (6 bases). Trimming stripped 2 bases from V and 7 bases from J, with 15 bases between. The CDR3 covers 15 residues. Germline V gene data show CDR1 as MNHEY and CDR2 as SMNVEV (reference sequence). CDR3 amino acids: CASSLGGAGRQPQHF. In nucleotides, the CDR3 is TGTGCCAGCAGTTTAGGGGGGGCAGGTCGGCAGCCCCAGCATTTT.